This is a list of T cell receptor beta chains from one sample in a study of tumor and adjacent non-tumor tissue in lung cancer. One entry per CDR3 protein results from TCRdb running MiXCR on the multiplex PCR reads. The table records 35,000 to 55,000 distinct CDR3 sequences, 60% of them present only once. Sequencing was performed on distant non-tumor lung tissue. These receptors were taken from a man in his fifties with non-small cell lung cancer. The CDR3 runs from the conserved cysteine through the conserved F or W. The D gene is left open where the match is weak.

D,J,length,V,CDR3
-,TRBJ1-2,13,TRBV20-1,CSASGTDRSGYTF
TRBD2,TRBJ2-7,14,TRBV11-2,CVSSRGLARYEQYF
-,TRBJ2-7,12,TRBV6-1,CAISGQGDEQYF
TRBD2,TRBJ2-7,19,TRBV7-9,CASGLRTGGRAGPSYEQYF
-,TRBJ2-1,13,TRBV4-2,CANSQGVRPHQFF
-,TRBJ2-5,16,TRBV6-1,CASSERNRVIQETQYF
TRBD2,TRBJ2-4,19,TRBV11-2,CASSLGPTGGGPTKNIQYF
-,TRBJ2-7,16,TRBV30,CAWSGELARTTYEQYF
TRBD1,TRBJ2-5,14,TRBV10-3,CAISPRDRIETQYF
-,TRBJ2-4,14,TRBV29-1,CSVGRSSAKNIQYF
TRBD1,TRBJ2-3,15,TRBV6-5,CASSYSTGVVDTQYF
-,TRBJ1-5,14,TRBV5-5,CASSVGGAAQPQHF
-,TRBJ1-6,15,TRBV13,CASSLGLQGGSALHF
-,TRBJ2-7,13,TRBV6-2/TRBV6-3,CASTTSWGQEQYF
TRBD2,TRBJ2-2,16,TRBV11-2,CAVSLVGGSNTGELFF
-,TRBJ1-5,12,TRBV28,CASIPPRDPQHF